These 22 T cell receptor beta chains were all obtained from the same sample, sequenced in a study of cytomegalovirus exposure and HLA in healthy donors. The study ran its PCR with 60 Vbeta and 13 Jbeta primers. Sequencing was performed with immunoSEQ multiplex PCR; in TCRdb, only in-frame clones are kept and a portion is missing. The sample lists fewer than 180,000 clones; around 60% were seen once. Sequenced input: PBMCs. These receptors came from a woman aged 55-69 years in good health and CMV-seropositive.

CDR3 residues: CASSQQGAFFGYTF. Here the CDR3 DNA reads TGTGCCAGCAGCCAACAGGGGGCTTTTTTTGGCTACACCTTC. The chain has TRBV7-2 and TRBJ1-2; 9 positions match TRBD1. This CDR3 has 14 amino acids. V lost 5 bases, J lost 7 bases, and 8 bases stayed unmatched. Per germline, CDR1 SGHTA and CDR2 FQGNSA.

This chain connects TRBV10-3 to TRBJ2-3; D possibly corresponds to TRBD1 (6 bases). The CDR3 length is 17 residues. Trimming removed 5 bases at V and 2 bases at J, with 20 bases between. CDR1 and CDR2 (germline): ENHRY, SYGVKD. The DNA of the CDR3 is TGTGCCATCAGTTACAATCCTCGGACAGATATCACAGATACGCAGTATTTT. It encodes CAISYNPRTDITDTQYF.

The chain carries TRBV9 and TRBJ2-2, with 7 bases fitting TRBD2. Trimming cost V 4 bases and J 4 bases; bases outside gene matches: 7. Germline V gives CDR1 SGDLS, CDR2 YYNGEE. The CDR3 is made up of 15 amino acids. The DNA for the CDR3 is TGTGCCAGCAGCACGTCCGGGACTATCACCGGGGAGCTGTTTTTT. Encoded protein: CASSTSGTITGELFF.

The chain recombines TRBV7-2 with TRBJ2-7; 9 nucleotides match TRBD2. The trim removed 5 bases at V and 5 bases at J, leaving 10 bases unmatched. CDR3 length equals 15 residues. The germline V gene has CDR1 SGHTA and CDR2 FQGNSA. CDR3 protein: CASSLVAGAFNEQYF. In DNA, the CDR3 is TGTGCCAGCAGCCTTGTAGCGGGAGCGTTCAACGAGCAGTACTTC.

The DNA for the CDR3 is TGTGCCAGCAGTTCCCGGACAGGGACGGGGCGGACTGAAGCTTTCTTT. Protein sequence: CASSSRTGTGRTEAFF. The V and J genes are TRBV25-1 and TRBJ1-1, with 8 bases matching TRBD1. V trimming: 5 bases; J trimming: 5 bases; junction bases outside the gene matches: 13. This CDR3 comprises 16 residues. Germline V gene data show CDR1 as MGHDK and CDR2 as SYGVNS.

V and J are TRBV19 and TRBJ1-2, with TRBD1 matching over 7 bases. The V segment lost 7 bases and the J segment 3 bases; nucleotides outside the gene matches: 2. CDR3 length: 12 residues. Germline values: CDR1 LNHDA, CDR2 SQIVND (reference sequence). DNA for the CDR3: TGTGCCAGTACGGGACAGTACTATGGCTACACCTTC. It is translated as CASTGQYYGYTF.

A note on this clone: This sequence is one base from a far larger clone and is likely a read error. The J gene is TRBJ2-2, the V gene TRBV19; possible D gene TRBD2, 6 bases. Germline V gene lookup returns CDR1 LNHDA and CDR2 SQIVND (reference sequence). The CDR3 spans 17 residues. The CDR3 sequence is CASSPQSRDLNTEELFF. In DNA form, the CDR3 reads TGTGCCAGTAGTCCTCAGTCCCGGGACTTGAACACCGAGGAGCTGTTTTTT.

This sequence joins TRBV29-1 and TRBJ2-3; possible D gene TRBD2, 6 bases. The CDR3 contains 14 residues. Trimming pared 0 bases from V and 8 bases from J, leaving 15 bases between. From germline, CDR1 is SQVTM and CDR2 ANQGSEA. CDR3 sequence: CSVEDKEGVGTQYF. CDR3 in DNA: TGCAGCGTTGAAGATAAGGAGGGAGTAGGTACGCAGTATTTT.

There are a few counts of this clone. J is TRBJ2-7 and V is TRBV28; 9 bases are shared with TRBD1. Trimming took 6 bases from V and 3 from J; bases not matched to a gene: 12. Germline-derived CDR1 and CDR2 are MDHEN and SYDVKM. The CDR3 totals 16 residues. The CDR3 DNA sequence: TGTGCCAGCAGCCCGCCCGGGACAGGGATAGGCTACGAGCAGTACTTC. Protein product: CASSPPGTGIGYEQYF.

This chain joins TRBV6-5 and TRBJ2-6; D is ambiguous. CDR1 MNHEY and CDR2 SVGAGI come from the germline V gene. This CDR3 comprises 15 residues. Deletions cut 1 base from V and 2 bases from J, with 6 bases between. The CDR3: CASSYFRAGANVLTF. The CDR3 nucleotides are TGTGCCAGCAGTTACTTTCGGGCTGGGGCCAACGTCCTGACTTTC.

The rearrangement uses TRBV5-1 and TRBJ2-5; 9 bases fit TRBD1. Germline CDR1 reads SGHRS; CDR2 reads YFSETQ. The V gene end was trimmed by 3 bases and the J gene end by 5 bases; junction bases not matched to a gene: 5. This CDR3 is built from 14 residues. CDR3 amino acids: CASSYSGTGETQYF. The CDR3 DNA follows: TGCGCCAGCAGCTACTCCGGGACAGGGGAGACCCAGTACTTC.

The chain is built from TRBV9 and TRBJ2-1, with D possibly being TRBD2 (6 bases). Germline CDR1 reads SGDLS; CDR2 reads YYNGEE. The V and J ends lost 0 bases and 4 bases respectively, with 11 bases between them. CDR3 length: 15 amino acids. The CDR3 sequence is CASSVEASAYNEQFF. The CDR3 DNA reads TGTGCCAGCAGCGTAGAGGCTAGCGCTTACAATGAGCAGTTCTTC.

This clone was picked up a small number of times. The rearrangement uses TRBV5-4 and TRBJ2-2; 7 bases map to TRBD1. CDR1 SGHNT and CDR2 YYREEE come from the germline V gene (reference sequence). V lost 2 bases and J lost 6; bases outside the gene matches: 7. There are 15 residues in the CDR3. CDR3: CASSFMTGRAGELFF. For the CDR3, the DNA is TGTGCCAGCAGCTTTATGACAGGGCGGGCCGGGGAGCTGTTTTTT.

This clone was seen a handful of times. The chain combines TRBV6-6 with TRBJ2-5; 7 bases line up with TRBD2. V lost 6 bases and J lost 1; bases outside the gene matches: 8. The CDR3 runs 15 residues. CDR1 is MNHNY, CDR2 SVGAGI, per germline (reference sequence). Here the CDR3 DNA reads TGTGCCAGCAGCTCCCCGGGACTATTCCAAGAGACCCAGTACTTC. Protein product: CASSSPGLFQETQYF.

The chain combines TRBV28 with TRBJ2-7; 8 bases agree with TRBD1. V was pared by 5 bases and J by 5 bases, with 8 bases of the junction left unmatched. The CDR3 length is 14 residues. Germline-derived CDR1 and CDR2 are MDHEN and SYDVKM. The CDR3 DNA reads as TGTGCCAGCAGTCCGGGACAGGAGAACAACGAGCAGTACTTC. It yields the protein CASSPGQENNEQYF. The whole variable domain, filled in from reference TRBV28 and TRBJ2-7, reads DVKVTQSSRYLVKRTGEKVFLECVQDMDHENMFWYRQDPGLGLRLIYFSYDVKMKEKGDIPEGYSVSREKKERFSLILESASTNQTSMYLCASSPGQENNEQYFGPGTRLTVT.

The gene calls are TRBV9 and TRBJ2-3; D uncertain. Germline V gives CDR1 SGDLS, CDR2 YYNGEE. This CDR3 has 17 amino acids. Trimming cost V 0 bases and J 7 bases, with 21 bases left between them. The CDR3 sequence: CASSVDHASHSRNTQYF. The DNA for the CDR3 is TGTGCCAGCAGCGTAGATCATGCCTCTCACTCCCGAAATACGCAGTATTTT.

This clone was seen a few times. The chain employs TRBV7-9 and TRBJ1-1; D call uncertain. The CDR3 has 13 residues. In germline, CDR1 is SEHNR, CDR2 FQNEAQ (reference sequence). Trimming stripped 5 bases from V and 4 bases from J, with 11 bases between. CDR3 region: CASSLREPTEAFF. DNA for the CDR3: TGTGCCAGCAGCCTCCGGGAGCCCACTGAAGCTTTCTTT.

The chain carries TRBV9 and TRBJ2-3; D uncertain. The CDR3 is made up of 18 amino acids. The germline V and J ends were trimmed by 0 bases and 2 bases, with 19 bases remaining between them. The germline CDR1 and CDR2 sequences are SGDLS and YYNGEE. This chain's CDR3 is CASSVGRRFRTITDTQYF. In nucleotides, the CDR3 is TGTGCCAGCAGCGTAGGGCGGCGGTTCCGTACAATCACAGATACGCAGTATTTT.

V is TRBV4-2 and J is TRBJ2-6, with D maybe TRBD1 (6 bases). The CDR3 sequence is 19 residues long. Trimming removed 4 bases at V and 4 bases at J, with 23 bases between. CDR1 and CDR2 from the germline V gene are LGHNA and YNFKEQ. The CDR3 region is CASSPHSTTQGLGANVLTF. The CDR3 DNA reads TGTGCCAGCAGCCCACATTCAACTACACAGGGTCTGGGGGCCAACGTCCTGACTTTC.

The chain links TRBV5-6 to TRBJ2-5; tentatively, D is TRBD1 (5 bases). The germline V gene has CDR1 SGHDT and CDR2 YYEEEE. The CDR3 totals 14 residues. V lost 2 bases to trimming and J lost 2 bases, with 10 bases between them. DNA of the CDR3: TGTGCCAGCAGCTTTGGGCAGGGTCAAGAGACCCAGTACTTC. It codes for CASSFGQGQETQYF.

Written as DNA, the CDR3 is TGCAGCGTTGAGCCGGGGGCCGGGGAGCTGTTTTTT. Translating it yields CSVEPGAGELFF. This chain connects TRBV29-1 to TRBJ2-2; D might be TRBD2 (6 bases). CDR1 is SQVTM and CDR2 is ANQGSEA in the germline V gene. The CDR3 has 12 amino acids. V was shortened by 3 bases and J by 6 bases, with 8 bases between the two germline ends.

This sequence joins TRBV5-5 and TRBJ2-7; weak D call: TRBD1 (5 bases). CDR1 and CDR2 from the germline V gene are SGHKS and YYEKEE (reference sequence). V lost 0 bases and J 0 bases, leaving 7 bases between the germline ends. CDR3 length equals 14 residues. CDR3 DNA sequence: TGTGCCAGCAGCTTGGTAGGGGACTCCTACGAGCAGTACTTC. This gives the protein CASSLVGDSYEQYF.